This T cell receptor beta chain was found in a study of blood T cells in healthy people across ages. Study-wide points: Nothing was known about donor CMV status, and this possibly confounded expanded clonotype changes.

The germline V and J ends were trimmed by 4 bases and 1 base, with 10 bases remaining between them. From germline, CDR1 is SGHVS and CDR2 FNYEAQ. This CDR3 is built from 14 residues. PCR was performed a second time for about 7 to 11 cycles using a sample-barcoded 5' primer and a J-beta primer mix. TCRdb reprocessed the 5' RACE reads with MiXCR, giving one entry per CDR3 protein. The sample shows more than 900,000 distinct CDR3 sequences, about 23% of them seen only once. This clonotype came up a few times. Its specificity is not known. These records were also assigned to another study, of T cells of mothers and their children. That paper adds: Donation was provided by three healthy Caucasian mothers along with their six children. Whatever RNA was extracted went entirely into cDNA synthesis, at roughly 1.5 ug per 15 ul.

Source material: blood. This sequence originates from a girl aged 2-15 years in good health. The chain carries TRBV7-6 and TRBJ1-1; D perhaps matches TRBD1 (6 bases). CDR3 nucleotides: TGTGCCAGCAGCTCGGGACACACGAACACTGAAGCTTTCTTT. Protein: CASSSGHTNTEAFF.